Described below is a single T cell receptor (beta chain) sequence and its context. This record belongs to a study of blood T cell repertoires in COVID-19. Turning to the study itself: Spain, Italy and the United States supplied samples that represented acute and convalescent COVID-19. Sample material is recorded as cDNA or gDNA derived from T cells, B-cell-depleted T cells, or PBMCs.

CDR3 length equals 17 residues. V was clipped by 4 bases and J by 6 bases; unmatched bases: 16. Germline CDR1 reads KGHSH; CDR2 reads LQKENI. In the original workflow: Reference gene primer amplification in the assay estimated nucleated cell counts. Sequencing was performed with immunoSEQ multiplex PCR; in TCRdb, only in-frame clones are kept and a portion is missing. V and J calls plus clone size are reproduced from that table; the DNA served to infer D and trimming. Here the sample spans about 76,000 clones, approximately 80% being singletons. The sequence derives from a woman aged 60-70 years with acute or convalescent COVID-19. The chain combines TRBV18 with TRBJ2-7; TRBD1 matches at 9 bases. Sequenced sample: peripheral blood. The CDR3: CASSQFRTGAISVEQYF. DNA of the CDR3: TGTGCCAGCTCACAATTTCGGACAGGGGCGATTTCGGTCGAGCAGTACTTC.